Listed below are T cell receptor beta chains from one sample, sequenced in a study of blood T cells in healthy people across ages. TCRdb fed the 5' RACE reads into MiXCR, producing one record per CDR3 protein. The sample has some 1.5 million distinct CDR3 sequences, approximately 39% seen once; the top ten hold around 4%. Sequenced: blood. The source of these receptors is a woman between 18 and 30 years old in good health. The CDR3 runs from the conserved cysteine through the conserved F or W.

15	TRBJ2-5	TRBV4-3	CASSPGLAIQETQYF
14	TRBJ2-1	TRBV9	CASSVGTSFDEQFF
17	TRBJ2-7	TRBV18	CASSPRVGGGKDYEQYF
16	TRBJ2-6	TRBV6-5	CASSYSWATGANVLTF
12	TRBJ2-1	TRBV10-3	CAISYGYNEQFF
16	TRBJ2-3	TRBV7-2	CASRVQGRSSTDTQYF
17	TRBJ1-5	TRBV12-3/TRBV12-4	CASSLSRGRGINQPQHF
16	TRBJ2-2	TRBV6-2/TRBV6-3	CASSYRQGINTGELFF
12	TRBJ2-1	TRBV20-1	CSAAGTYNEQFF
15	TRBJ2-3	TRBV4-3	CASSLAGDSTDTQYF
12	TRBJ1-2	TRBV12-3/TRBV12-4	CASSPTLMGYTF
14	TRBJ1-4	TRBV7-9	CASSLLAANEKLFF
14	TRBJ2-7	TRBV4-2	CASSQESSQYEQYF
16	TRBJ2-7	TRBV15	CATSRDVASYSYEQYF
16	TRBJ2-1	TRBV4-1	CASSPGQGRGENEQFF
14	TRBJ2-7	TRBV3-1	CASSQVRSAYEQYF
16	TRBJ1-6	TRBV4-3	CASSQDTGREFSPLHF
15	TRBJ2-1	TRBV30	CAWSVRGRGNNEQFF
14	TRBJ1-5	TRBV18	CASSLHRANQPQHF